This T cell receptor beta chain was captured in a study of blood T cells in healthy people across ages. Study information: Template-switching capture recovered about one barcoded beta molecule per two T cells.

The CDR3 is 12 residues long. Trimming cost V 6 bases and J 6 bases; bases outside gene matches: 3. Study-wide points: Unsorted PBMCs prevented conclusive naive versus antigen-experienced comparison.

Next came a second PCR, run for roughly 6 to 11 cycles, which used a sample-barcoded 5' primer along with a J-beta primer mix. TCRdb reprocessed the 5' RACE reads with MiXCR, giving one entry per CDR3 protein. Among hundreds of thousands of distinct CDR3 sequences listed, under 70% were seen once. This clonotype was picked up a small number of times. The antigen remains undetermined. This clonotype was obtained from a man between 60 and 75 years old in good health. The chain recombines TRBV12-3 or TRBV12-4 with TRBJ1-2; 8 bases are shared with TRBD1. The sequenced sample was blood. The CDR3 here is CASRAGGDGYTF. In DNA form, the CDR3 reads TGTGCCAGCAGGGCAGGGGGCGATGGCTACACCTTC.